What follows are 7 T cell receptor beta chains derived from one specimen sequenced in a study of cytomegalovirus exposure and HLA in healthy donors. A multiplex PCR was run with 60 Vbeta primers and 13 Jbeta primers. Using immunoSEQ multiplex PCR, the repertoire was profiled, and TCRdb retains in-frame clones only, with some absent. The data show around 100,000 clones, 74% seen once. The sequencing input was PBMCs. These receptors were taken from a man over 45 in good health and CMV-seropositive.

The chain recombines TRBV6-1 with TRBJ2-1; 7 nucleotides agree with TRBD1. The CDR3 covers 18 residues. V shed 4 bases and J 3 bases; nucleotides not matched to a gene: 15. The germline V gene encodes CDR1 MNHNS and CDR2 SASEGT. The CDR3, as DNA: TGTGCCAGCAGTGTGCCCCCGGGACAGATGATTCTCTACAATGAGCAGTTCTTC. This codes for CASSVPPGQMILYNEQFF.

The CDR3 DNA reads TGTGCCAGCAGCTCATGGACTAGCGGTTACAATGAGCAGTTCTTC. Translated: CASSSWTSGYNEQFF. The J gene is TRBJ2-1, the V gene TRBV7-8, with 10 bases fitting TRBD2. Germline CDR1 and CDR2: SGHVS and FQNEAQ. The J segment lost 4 bases and the V segment lost 4 bases, leaving 4 bases of the junction unmatched. This CDR3 is 15 amino acids long. Using reference TRBV7-8 and TRBJ2-1 for the parts outside the CDR3, the full variable domain is GAGVSQSPRYKVAKRGQDVALRCDPISGHVSLFWYQQALGQGPEFLTYFQNEAQLDKSGLPSDRFFAERPEGSVSTLKIQRTQQEDSAVYLCASSSWTSGYNEQFFGPGTRLTVL.

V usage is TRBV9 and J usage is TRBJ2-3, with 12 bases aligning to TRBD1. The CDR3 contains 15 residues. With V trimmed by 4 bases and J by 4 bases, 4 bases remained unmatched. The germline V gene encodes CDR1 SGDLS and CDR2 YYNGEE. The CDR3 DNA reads TGTGCCAGCAGCCCATGGGACAGGGGGCCAGATACGCAGTATTTT. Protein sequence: CASSPWDRGPDTQYF.

The CDR3 reads CAISESRQAEVKAFF. The CDR3 DNA is TGTGCCATCAGTGAGTCGAGACAGGCAGAGGTAAAAGCTTTCTTT. V and J are TRBV10-3 and TRBJ1-1, with D maybe TRBD1 (6 bases). CDR3 length equals 15 residues. V was shortened by 0 bases and J by 9 bases, with 17 bases between the two germline ends. The germline gives CDR1 ENHRY, CDR2 SYGVKD.

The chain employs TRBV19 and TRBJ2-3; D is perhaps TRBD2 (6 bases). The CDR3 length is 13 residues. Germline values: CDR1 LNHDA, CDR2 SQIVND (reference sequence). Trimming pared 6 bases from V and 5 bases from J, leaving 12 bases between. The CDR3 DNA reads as TGTGCCAGTAGCGGGAGATGGGGAGATACGCAGTATTTT. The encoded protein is CASSGRWGDTQYF.

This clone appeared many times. The DNA of the CDR3 is TGCGCCAGCAGCTTCTCCTCTTATGGCTACACCTTC. Amino acids: CASSFSSYGYTF. The genes are TRBV5-1 and TRBJ1-2; D not certain. V shed 2 bases and J shed 5 bases, with 7 bases lying between them. Germline CDR1 SGHRS, CDR2 YFSETQ. The CDR3 length is 12 residues.

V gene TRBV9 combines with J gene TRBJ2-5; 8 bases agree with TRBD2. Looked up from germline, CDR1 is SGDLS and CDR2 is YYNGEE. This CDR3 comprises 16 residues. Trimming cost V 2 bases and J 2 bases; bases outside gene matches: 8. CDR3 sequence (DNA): TGTGCCAGCAGCGTCGATAGCGGGATGGTACAAGAGACCCAGTACTTC. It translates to CASSVDSGMVQETQYF. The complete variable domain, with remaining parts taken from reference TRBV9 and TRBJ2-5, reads DSGVTQTPKHLITATGQRVTLRCSPRSGDLSVYWYQQSLDQGLQFLIQYYNGEERAKGNILERFSAQQFPDLHSELNLSSLELGDSALYFCASSVDSGMVQETQYFGPGTRLLVL.